The TCR beta chain described here comes from a study of cytomegalovirus exposure and HLA in healthy donors. PCR was performed using 60 Vbeta and 13 Jbeta primers. TCRdb keeps only in-frame clones here, not all; method: immunoSEQ multiplex PCR. The listing contains under 200,000 clones. About this clone itself: At one end, the junction sequence differs from germline, possibly due to a read error.

Germline V lookup: CDR1 MNHEY, CDR2 SMNVEV (reference sequence). The CDR3 contains 12 residues. The TCR was taken from a man aged 25-45 years in good health and CMV-seronegative. The chain combines TRBV27 with TRBJ1-2, with D possibly matching TRBD1 (6 bases). The sample consisted of PBMCs. CDR3 loop: CASSLTGRKIIF. CDR3 DNA sequence: TGTGCCAGCAGTCTGACAGGTCGGAAAATAATCTTC.